The 2 T cell receptor beta chains reported below all come from one sample, sequenced in a study of CD8+ T cells in alopecia areata. RNA was extracted and reverse transcribed into cDNA as the sequencing template. Using immunoSEQ multiplex PCR, the repertoire was profiled, and TCRdb retains in-frame clones only, with some absent. This table holds 200,000 to 250,000 clones, roughly three fifths found once. The treatment: oral pan-JAK inhibitor, 5-10 mg twice daily. The source material was CD4+ T cells sorted from blood, sampled around week 42, from a patient treated with tofacitinib. The receptor set was obtained from a human donor with alopecia areata.

The chain couples TRBV29-1 to TRBJ2-3, with D possibly TRBD1 on 6 matching bases. From germline, CDR1 is SQVTM and CDR2 ANQGSEA. CDR3 length: 16 amino acids. V lost 0 bases, J lost 2 bases, and 15 bases lay in between. The CDR3 loop is CSVEDTGIRITDTQYF. The CDR3 region has the DNA TGCAGCGTTGAAGACACAGGGATCCGGATCACAGATACGCAGTATTTT.

The chain links TRBV19 to TRBJ2-5, with 7 bases aligning to TRBD2. This CDR3 has 15 amino acids. Per the germline V gene, CDR1 is LNHDA and CDR2 is SQIVND (reference sequence). V dropped 3 bases and J dropped 0; count of bases not matched to a gene: 4. The CDR3 here is CASSMGGTYQETQYF. The DNA for the CDR3 is TGTGCCAGTAGTATGGGAGGGACCTACCAAGAGACCCAGTACTTC.